The rows below give T cell receptor beta chains drawn from one sample of a study of CD8 T cells in ankylosing spondylitis. From the 5' RACE reads, TCRdb called clonotypes with MiXCR, one entry per CDR3 protein. The table shows hundreds of thousands of distinct CDR3 sequences, with roughly 13% occurring only once. Sequencing used blood, either unsorted or a sorted T cell fraction (not recorded which). Receptor source: a male donor with ankylosing spondylitis. CDR3s include the opening cysteine and the closing phenylalanine or tryptophan. A D gene is named only where the DNA matches it firmly. Clone size is not always given. Where it is, it says once, few, many or a class for expanded clones.

v_gene,d_gene,abundance,j_gene,CDR3nt,CDR3aa
TRBV20-1,NA,NA,TRBJ2-7,TGCAGTGCTAGAGAGGACGGCTACTCCTACGAGCAGTACTTC,CSAREDGYSYEQYF
TRBV20-1,NA,few,TRBJ2-1,TGCAGTGCTAGAGATTTGGGGGAAGATTACAATGAGCAGTTCTTC,CSARDLGEDYNEQFF
TRBV5-1,TRBD1,many,TRBJ2-3,TGCGCCAGCAGCTTGGAGGGGCAGGGGGACACAGATACGCAGTATTTT,CASSLEGQGDTDTQYF
TRBV9,NA,NA,TRBJ1-1,TGTGCCAGCAGCGCGTCCCTTTTGGGGGCTGAAGCTTTCTTT,CASSASLLGAEAFF
TRBV7-9,TRBD1,once,TRBJ2-5,TGTGCCAGCAGCTTAGCGGGACAGGTCCAAGAGACCCAGTACTTC,CASSLAGQVQETQYF
TRBV5-1,NA,NA,TRBJ1-3,TGCGCCAGCAGGAGCGGGACGGACGGAAACACCATATATTTT,CASRSGTDGNTIYF
TRBV4-2,NA,NA,TRBJ1-1,TGTGCCAGCAGCCAAGCAGGGGCAGGGTACACTGAAGCTTTCTTT,CASSQAGAGYTEAFF
TRBV12-3/TRBV12-4,TRBD1,many,TRBJ1-4,TGTGCCAGCAGTTTAGGCGGGACAGTTAATGAAAAACTGTTTTTT,CASSLGGTVNEKLFF
TRBV7-2,NA,many,TRBJ2-3,TGTGCCAGCAGCCAGGACAGAACTAGCACAGATACGCAGTATTTT,CASSQDRTSTDTQYF
TRBV2,NA,few,TRBJ2-3,TGTGCCAGCAGTGATGCGACTACCAGCACAGATACGCAGTATTTT,CASSDATTSTDTQYF
TRBV3-1,TRBD2,NA,TRBJ2-7,TGTGCCAGCAGCCTTGGACTAGCGGGACCCAGTACGTTCGAGCAGTACTTC,CASSLGLAGPSTFEQYF
TRBV25-1,TRBD1,NA,TRBJ1-5,TGTGCCAGCAGAGGACAGGGGACGAATCAGCCCCAGCATTTT,CASRGQGTNQPQHF
TRBV5-6,TRBD2,NA,TRBJ2-1,TGTGCCAGCAGCTTTCTCTCGACTAGCGGGTTCCCCTACAATGAGCAGTTCTTC,CASSFLSTSGFPYNEQFF
TRBV29-1,NA,NA,TRBJ2-1,TGCAGCGTTGAAGTCAGAGTGAACAATGAGCAGTTCTTC,CSVEVRVNNEQFF
TRBV4-1,NA,NA,TRBJ2-3,TGCGCCAGCAGCCACTCCGGGAAAGGCACAGATACGCAGTATTTT,CASSHSGKGTDTQYF
TRBV5-1,NA,many,TRBJ2-1,TGCGCCAGCAGCTTGGTAAGACAGAACAATGAGCAGTTCTTC,CASSLVRQNNEQFF
TRBV7-6,NA,NA,TRBJ2-3,TGTGCCAGCAGCCCTGGGGTCGCCACAGATACGCAGTATTTT,CASSPGVATDTQYF
TRBV7-7,TRBD2,few,TRBJ2-3,TGTGCCAGCAGCTTCGGACTAGCGGGTTCAGATACGCAGTATTTT,CASSFGLAGSDTQYF
TRBV7-8,NA,few,TRBJ1-5,TGTGCCAGCAGTCCCAACCCTGCCACCAATCAGCCCCAGCATTTT,CASSPNPATNQPQHF
TRBV29-1,TRBD2,many,TRBJ2-5,TGCAGCGTTTTACTAGCGGGAGGAGAGACCCAGTACTTC,CSVLLAGGETQYF
TRBV7-2,NA,many,TRBJ1-2,TGTGCCAGCAGCTTAGTAGGGCAGGGGAACTATGGCTACACCTTC,CASSLVGQGNYGYTF
TRBV6-2/TRBV6-3,TRBD2,NA,TRBJ2-5,TGTGCCAGCAGTTACTCTGAGCGGGAATTTGTCGGAGAGACCCAGTACTTC,CASSYSEREFVGETQYF
TRBV28,NA,few,TRBJ2-5,TGTGCCAGCAGAAAGTCGGGGCGAGAGACCCAGTACTTC,CASRKSGRETQYF
TRBV12-3/TRBV12-4,TRBD2,few,TRBJ2-1,TGTGCCAGCAGTAAAGGACTAGCGGGAGCCAACTACAATGAGCAGTTCTTC,CASSKGLAGANYNEQFF
TRBV6-1,TRBD1,few,TRBJ2-1,TGTGCCAGCAAGGGGAGACAGGGGGGGGAACTCTACAATGAGCAGTTCTTC,CASKGRQGGELYNEQFF
TRBV11-2,NA,NA,TRBJ2-7,TGTGCCAGCAGCTTAGATCGGAGTGGCGACGAGCAGTACTTC,CASSLDRSGDEQYF
TRBV7-9,NA,NA,TRBJ2-4,TGTGCCAGCAGCACCCATCGGGGAGCCAAAAACATTCAGTACTTC,CASSTHRGAKNIQYF